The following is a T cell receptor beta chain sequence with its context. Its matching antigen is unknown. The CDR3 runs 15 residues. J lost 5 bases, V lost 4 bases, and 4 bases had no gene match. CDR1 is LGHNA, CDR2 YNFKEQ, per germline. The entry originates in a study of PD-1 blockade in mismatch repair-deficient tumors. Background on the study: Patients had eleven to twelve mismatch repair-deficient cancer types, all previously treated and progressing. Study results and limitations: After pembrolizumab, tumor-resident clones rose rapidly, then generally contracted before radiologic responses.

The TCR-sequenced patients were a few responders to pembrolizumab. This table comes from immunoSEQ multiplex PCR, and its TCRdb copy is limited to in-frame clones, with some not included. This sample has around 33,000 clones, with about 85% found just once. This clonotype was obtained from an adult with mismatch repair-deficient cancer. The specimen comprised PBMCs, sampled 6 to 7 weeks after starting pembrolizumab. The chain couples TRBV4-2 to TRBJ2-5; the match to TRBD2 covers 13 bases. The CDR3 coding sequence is TGTGCCAGCAGCCGGACTAGCGGGAGCTCGGAGACCCAGTACTTC. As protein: CASSRTSGSSETQYF.